Listed below are T cell receptor beta chains from one sample, sequenced in a study of shared clonotypes between healthy human individuals. Assay: immunoSEQ multiplex PCR; the TCRdb copy retains only in-frame clones and omits some. The sample includes 1.5 million to 2.5 million clones, about 95% seen only once; the top ten take 1% to 1.5%. Source material: naive CD8+ T cells sorted from blood. These receptor sequences come from a man younger than 35 in good health. CDR3s include the opening cysteine and the closing phenylalanine or tryptophan. Each record gives: J gene, V gene, D gene, clone size, CDR3 protein, CDR3 DNA. A D gene is named only where the DNA matches it firmly. Size values are once, few and many counts, or a class for expanded clones, and some rows have none.

>TRBJ2-3|TRBV4-1|-|-
CASSQSLTSTDTQYF
TGCGCCAGCAGCCAATCGCTTACTAGCACAGATACGCAGTATTTT
>TRBJ1-1|TRBV5-6|-|-
CASSLWEEFMNTEAFF
TGTGCCAGCAGCTTATGGGAGGAGTTCATGAACACTGAAGCTTTCTTT
>TRBJ2-7|TRBV6-6|-|-
CASSYGTDTITYEQYF
TGTGCCAGCAGTTACGGGACGGACACGATAACCTACGAGCAGTACTTC
>TRBJ1-1|TRBV10-3|TRBD1|-
CAISENRGITEAFF
TGTGCCATCAGTGAGAACAGGGGTATAACTGAAGCTTTCTTT
>TRBJ2-1|TRBV10-2|-|-
CASSETGSNEQFF
TGCGCCAGCAGTGAGACAGGCTCCAATGAGCAGTTCTTC
>TRBJ2-3|TRBV7-8|-|-
CASSPFGEASDTQYF
TGTGCCAGCAGCCCCTTTGGGGAGGCTTCAGATACGCAGTATTTT
>TRBJ1-1|TRBV5-1|-|-
CASSLLGTLGNTEAFF
TGCGCCAGCAGCCTCCTGGGGACCTTGGGAAACACTGAAGCTTTCTTT
>TRBJ2-3|TRBV2|-|-
CASSDLGEDTQYF
TGTGCCAGCAGTGATTTGGGGGAAGATACGCAGTATTTT
>TRBJ2-5|TRBV19|-|once
CASSILMGETQYF
TGTGCCAGTAGTATTCTTATGGGGGAGACCCAGTACTTC
>TRBJ2-7|TRBV30|-|once
CAWSTGLDYEQYF
TGTGCCTGGAGTACGGGACTGGACTACGAGCAGTACTTC
>TRBJ1-1|TRBV5-1|TRBD1|-
CASSSGQGKSGNTEAFF
TGCGCCAGCAGCTCGGGACAGGGGAAGTCAGGGAACACTGAAGCTTTCTTT
>TRBJ2-6|TRBV6-1|-|-
CASSDLGYSGANVLTF
TGTGCCAGCAGTGATCTGGGTTACTCTGGGGCCAACGTCCTGACTTTC
>TRBJ2-2|TRBV7-9|-|-
CASSLAVGSDTGELFF
TGTGCCAGCAGCTTAGCGGTCGGGAGCGACACCGGGGAGCTGTTTTTT
>TRBJ2-6|TRBV10-1|TRBD1|-
CASSGDRGGSGANVLTF
TGCGCCAGCAGTGGAGACAGGGGCGGCTCTGGGGCCAACGTCCTGACTTTC
>TRBJ2-1|TRBV7-2|-|-
CASSLEPPGVLNNNEQFF
TGTGCCAGCAGCTTAGAGCCTCCAGGGGTCCTAAATAACAATGAGCAGTTCTTC
>TRBJ2-5|TRBV7-9|-|-
CASSLVDPQETQYF
TGTGCCAGCAGCTTAGTGGACCCTCAAGAGACCCAGTACTTC
>TRBJ2-1|TRBV25-1|-|-
CASSEFGSASNEQFF
TGTGCCAGCAGTGAATTCGGGAGCGCGTCAAATGAGCAGTTCTTC
>TRBJ1-4|TRBV4-1|-|-
CASSQGSTVAATNEKLFF
TGCGCCAGCAGCCAAGGGTCAACGGTAGCGGCAACTAATGAAAAACTGTTTTTT
>TRBJ2-7|TRBV21-1|-|once
CASSKEGLAGVGKNEQYF
TGTGCCAGCAGCAAAGAGGGACTAGCGGGAGTAGGGAAGAACGAGCAGTACTTC
>TRBJ1-3|TRBV5-8|-|-
CASSTGEGFSGNTIYF
TGTGCCAGCAGCACGGGGGAAGGTTTCTCTGGAAACACCATATATTTT
>TRBJ2-7|TRBV13|-|-
CASSFRETYEQYF
TGTGCCAGCAGCTTCAGGGAAACCTACGAGCAGTACTTC
>TRBJ1-1|TRBV5-1|-|-
CASSPRPDEAFF
TGCGCCAGCAGCCCAAGACCAGATGAAGCTTTCTTT